This entry lists 24 T cell receptor beta chains sequenced from one sample in a study of tumor-infiltrating lymphocytes in oesophageal squamous cell carcinoma listed by TCRdb under 2016. Library preparation used PCR. These reads were obtained on an Illumina HiSeq 2000. TCRdb ran its own pipeline on the public reads, namely fastp trimming at Q25 and MiXCR clone calling, and kept in-frame beta chains. Every distinct CDR3 protein forms one entry, paired with its most common genes and DNA. For this sample there are about 17,000 distinct CDR3 sequences; about 46% appear just once. The ten top clones hold just under 45% of the sample. Sample: normal esophageal tissue next to the tumor. The receptor set was obtained from a female donor with esophageal squamous cell carcinoma.

J is TRBJ2-1 and V is TRBV12-3 or TRBV12-4; 8 nucleotides line up with TRBD1. The J call could be wrong; TRBJ2-7 is a better fit for the DNA end. CDR3 length equals 15 residues. The CDR3 nucleotides are TGTGCCAGCAGTTTAGGGGCAGGGGGCGCGTACGAGCAGTACTTC. It encodes CASSLGAGGAYEQYF.

This clonotype was recorded a few times. The chain carries TRBV28 and TRBJ2-1, with TRBD1 identical over 11 bases. With V trimmed by 5 bases and J by 14 bases, 8 bases remained unmatched. Germline assignment: CDR1 MDHEN and CDR2 SYDVKM. The CDR3 totals 13 residues. The CDR3 sequence: CASSPPTGQGEFF. DNA for the CDR3: TGTGCCAGCAGTCCCCCCACGGGACAGGGGGAGTTCTTC.

The chain recombines TRBV11-2 with TRBJ2-3; D remains ambiguous. The J call may be wrong; the DNA end is better matched by TRBJ2-5. The CDR3 runs 16 residues. Germline V gene lookup returns CDR1 SGHAT and CDR2 FQNNGV. The chain's CDR3 is CASSFSMSPAQETQYF. The CDR3 DNA reads as TGTGCCAGCAGCTTCTCCATGTCTCCGGCACAAGAGACCCAGTACTTC.

The V gene is TRBV2, the J gene TRBJ2-7; D perhaps matches TRBD1 (5 bases). Trimming left V 7 bases short and J 2 bases short, with 12 bases between. The CDR3 extends over 13 amino acids. From germline, CDR1 is SNHLY and CDR2 FYNNEI. Written as DNA, the CDR3 is TGTGCCAGCAACCAGGGATGGCCCTACGAGCAGTACTTC. Encoded protein: CASNQGWPYEQYF.

The chain links TRBV7-2 to TRBJ2-1, with D perhaps matching TRBD2 (5 bases). Germline V lookup: CDR1 SGHTA, CDR2 FQGNSA. This CDR3 has 13 amino acids. V lost 1 base to trimming and J lost 10 bases, with 11 bases between them. In DNA form, the CDR3 reads TGTGCCAGCAGCTTAGAGGCGGAGGTGGAGCAGTTCTTC. It codes for CASSLEAEVEQFF.

V and J are TRBV5-1 and TRBJ2-3; the D is unclear. The ends were cut back, 1 base at V and 0 bases at J, with 18 bases in the middle. The V gene's germline CDR1 is SGHRS and CDR2 YFSETQ. CDR3 length equals 18 residues. CDR3 DNA sequence: TGCGCCAGCAGCTTGTCCGGTTCTAAAACTGGGAGCACAGATACGCAGTATTTT. It codes for CASSLSGSKTGSTDTQYF.

This clonotype has more than one count but fewer than ten. The chain links TRBV5-4 to TRBJ1-3, with D possibly being TRBD1 (5 bases). Trimming took off 4 bases at V and 0 bases at J, with 17 bases between the two ends. CDR1 is SGHNT and CDR2 is YYREEE in the germline V gene (reference sequence). The CDR3 sequence is 17 residues long. The CDR3 nucleotides read TGTGCCAGCAGCCCCTGGAGAGGGCAGGGCTCTGGAAACACCATATATTTT. It encodes CASSPWRGQGSGNTIYF.

The rearrangement links TRBV12-3 or TRBV12-4 to TRBJ2-1; 8 bases align to TRBD1. The closer fit of TRBJ2-5 to the DNA end suggests the J call may be wrong. The length of the CDR3 is 13 residues. CDR3 in DNA: TGTGCCAGCAGGTTGACAGGGGAAGAGACCCAGTACTTC. This sequence encodes CASRLTGEETQYF.

This clonotype was picked up many times. The V and J genes are TRBV14 and TRBJ2-1; possible D gene TRBD2, 5 bases. The CDR3 consists of 16 residues. The V end was cut by 0 bases, the J end by 4 bases, with 13 bases between. Germline V gene lookup returns CDR1 SGHDN and CDR2 FVKESK. The CDR3 DNA reads as TGTGCCAGCAGCCAAGAAGGAGGTTGGCGATACAATGAGCAGTTCTTC. The encoded protein is CASSQEGGWRYNEQFF.

This clonotype was seen just once. The rearrangement uses TRBV19 and TRBJ1-2; D remains ambiguous. This CDR3 spans 13 amino acids. Trimming removed 5 bases at V and 6 bases at J, with 13 bases between. Germline V CDR1 and CDR2: LNHDA, SQIVND (reference sequence). The CDR3 nucleotides are TGTGCCAGTAGTCACCAACCGGGGAATGGCTACACCTTC. Protein sequence: CASSHQPGNGYTF.

This chain links TRBV7-3 with TRBJ2-1; TRBD2 matches 10 bases. This CDR3 comprises 16 residues. V trimming: 2 bases; J trimming: 5 bases; junction bases outside the gene matches: 6. Germline CDR1 is SGHTA and CDR2 is FQGTGA. The DNA for the CDR3 is TGTGCCAGCAGCTTAGGATCTAGCGGGGGACACAATGAGCAGTTCTTC. Its protein product is CASSLGSSGGHNEQFF.

This clonotype was detected many times. The chain has TRBV7-2 and TRBJ2-1; D remains unclear. This CDR3 comprises 16 residues. V gave up 5 bases and J gave up 4 bases, with 18 bases separating them. Germline CDR1 SGHTA, CDR2 FQGNSA. The chain's CDR3 is CASSPPVTRLYNEQFF. CDR3 sequence (DNA): TGTGCCAGCAGCCCCCCCGTCACTCGCCTGTACAATGAGCAGTTCTTC.

This clonotype was picked up many times. The chain is built from TRBV4-2 and TRBJ2-5; 12 bases match TRBD2. Trimming took 0 bases from V and 5 from J; bases not matched to a gene: 7. The CDR3 is made up of 17 amino acids. The germline V gene encodes CDR1 LGHNA and CDR2 YNFKEQ. DNA of the CDR3: TGTGCCAGCAGCCAAGAGGCTAGCGGGGGGGGTTCTGAGACCCAGTACTTC. Protein product: CASSQEASGGGSETQYF.

This clonotype has at least ten counts. The chain is built from TRBV9 and TRBJ2-1; perhaps TRBD2 as D (6 bases). The CDR3 covers 15 residues. Per germline, CDR1 SGDLS and CDR2 YYNGEE. V shed 3 bases and J shed 2 bases, with 12 bases lying between them. The CDR3 here is CASSARDFTYNEQFF. Written as DNA, the CDR3 is TGTGCCAGCAGCGCCCGGGACTTCACCTACAATGAGCAGTTCTTC.

The chain employs TRBV11-2 and TRBJ2-3; either TRBD1 or TRBD2 may supply D (6 bases each). The J call may be incorrect, as the DNA end agrees better with TRBJ2-2. The germline V gene encodes CDR1 SGHAT and CDR2 FQNNGV. The CDR3 loop spans 16 amino acids. This CDR3 is CASSTETGALTGELFF. As DNA, the CDR3 is TGTGCCAGCAGTACGGAGACGGGGGCTTTAACCGGGGAGCTGTTTTTT.

The chain employs TRBV7-2 and TRBJ2-4, with D unresolved. The J call may be faulty, since TRBJ2-6 better matches the DNA end. Germline CDR1 is SGHTA and CDR2 is FQGNSA. The CDR3 contains 15 residues. The chain's CDR3 is CASSLAGIGANVLTF. CDR3 in DNA: TGTGCCAGCAGCTTAGCGGGGATCGGGGCCAACGTCCTGACTTTC.

The chain carries TRBV12-3 or TRBV12-4 and TRBJ2-1, with a weak D call TRBD2 (6 bases). The V end lost 3 bases, the J end lost 3 bases, and 9 bases lay between the germline ends. The CDR3 sequence is 14 residues long. This CDR3 reads CASSLGGNYNEQFF. DNA of the CDR3: TGTGCCAGCAGTTTGGGCGGGAACTACAATGAGCAGTTCTTC.

The table lists this clonotype with a few counts. The V and J genes are TRBV7-9 and TRBJ2-3; TRBD2 aligns across 7 bases. V shed 5 bases, J shed 6 bases, and the junction held 8 bases outside the gene matches. The CDR3 runs to 14 residues. Germline CDR1 SEHNR, CDR2 FQNEAQ (reference sequence). CDR3 bases: TGTGCCAGCAGCACTACGGGGGGAGCGGATACGCAGTATTTT. As protein: CASSTTGGADTQYF. Using reference TRBV7-9 and TRBJ2-3 for the parts outside the CDR3, the full variable domain is DTGVSQNPRHKITKRGQNVTFRCDPISEHNRLYWYRQTLGQGPEFLTYFQNEAQLEKSRLLSDRFSAERPKGSFSTLEIQRTEQGDSAMYLCASSTTGGADTQYFGPGTRLTVL.

Turning to this clonotype: Likely a read error: the CDR3 ends without its conserved phenylalanine or tryptophan. It is unclear where the CDR3 begins or ends on the DNA, so no DNA is shown, and the CDR3 is as TCRdb lists it. The genes are TRBV6-8 and TRBJ2-6; the table calls TRBD1, which could not be checked here. The CDR3 has 17 amino acids, counting both end residues. Germline CDR1 is MNHGY and CDR2 is SAAAGT. CDR3 sequence reads: CASSPDRGPYNEQFFGA.

The chain uses TRBV7-3 and TRBJ2-1, with no clear D. CDR3 length: 15 residues. Germline CDR1 SGHTA, CDR2 FQGTGA. Trimming cost V 3 bases and J 0 bases, with 9 bases left between them. CDR3 amino acids: CASSFGSSSYNEQFF. In DNA form, the CDR3 reads TGTGCCAGCAGCTTCGGGTCTAGCTCCTACAATGAGCAGTTCTTC.

Worth noting for this clonotype: Because it lacks the conserved phenylalanine or tryptophan at the end, this CDR3 is likely a read error. No DNA is shown, since the ends of the CDR3 on it are uncertain; the CDR3 is the one TCRdb lists. The V gene is TRBV7-8, the J gene TRBJ2-6; the table names TRBD1, a call not compared with the DNA. Germline V CDR1 and CDR2: SGHVS, FQNEAQ. The CDR3 is 15 residues long, ends included. The CDR3 reads CASSPSRENIQYFGA.

The chain carries TRBV11-2 and TRBJ2-5; the D gene is possibly TRBD1 (5 bases). The length of the CDR3 is 14 residues. Germline CDR1 reads SGHAT; CDR2 reads FQNNGV. Trimming removed 1 base from V and 2 bases from J, with 8 bases in between. CDR3 DNA: TGTGCCAGCAGCTTAGTTCGACAGCAAGAGACCCAGTACTTC. It yields the protein CASSLVRQQETQYF.

With regard to this clonotype: The junction does not match germline at one end; this may be a read error. The chain has TRBV7-6 and TRBJ2-1; 13 bases match TRBD2. The CDR3 totals 15 residues. The germline V gene has CDR1 SGHVS and CDR2 FNYEAQ. This CDR3 reads CASSGTSGAQGEQFF. The CDR3 DNA reads TGTGCTAGCAGCGGGACTAGCGGGGCTCAGGGCGAGCAGTTCTTC.

On this clonotype: As the CDR3 is not closed by the conserved phenylalanine or tryptophan, this likely results from a read error. The DNA is left out, because the CDR3 cannot be placed on it with certainty; the CDR3 is given as TCRdb lists it. This chain joins TRBV12-3 or TRBV12-4 and TRBJ2-6; the D call TRBD2 from the table was never checked on the DNA. The CDR3 is made up of 16 amino acids, end residues included. CDR3 amino acids: CASTGSSDQETQYFGA.